A selection of T cell receptor beta chains follows, all from one sample in a study of PD-L1 blockade in urothelial cancer. Sequencing used immunoSEQ multiplex PCR; TCRdb keeps in-frame clones, though not all of them. This table holds under 40,000 clones, roughly 90% found once. The sequencing here drew on PBMCs, taken around atezolizumab (anti-PD-L1) treatment. Receptors were obtained from a man aged 65-85 years with urothelial cancer. The CDR3 runs from the conserved cysteine through the conserved F or W. D genes are given only for firm matches. A row's size may be missing; if present it is once, few, many or a size class.

clone size: .; D gene: .; J gene: TRBJ2-3; V gene: TRBV13; CDR3 protein: CASSSSGGVDTQYF; CDR3 DNA: TGTGCCAGCAGCTCGTCCGGGGGTGTAGATACGCAGTATTTT
clone size: .; D gene: .; J gene: TRBJ2-5; V gene: TRBV11-2; CDR3 protein: CASSSWTEETQYF; CDR3 DNA: TGTGCCAGCAGCTCGTGGACAGAAGAGACCCAGTACTTC
clone size: .; D gene: TRBD1; J gene: TRBJ2-7; V gene: TRBV25-1; CDR3 protein: CASSESGGGGRPYEQYF; CDR3 DNA: TGTGCCAGCAGTGAATCAGGGGGCGGTGGCAGACCCTACGAGCAGTACTTC
clone size: once; D gene: TRBD1; J gene: TRBJ2-4; V gene: TRBV6-1; CDR3 protein: CASTLTGEAKNIQYF; CDR3 DNA: TGTGCCAGCACCTTGACAGGGGAGGCCAAAAACATTCAGTACTTC
clone size: .; D gene: .; J gene: TRBJ2-3; V gene: TRBV28; CDR3 protein: CASIPGSRADTQYF; CDR3 DNA: TGTGCCAGCATACCGGGATCGAGGGCAGATACGCAGTATTTT
clone size: few; D gene: TRBD2; J gene: TRBJ2-3; V gene: TRBV6-4; CDR3 protein: CASSDGTSGTDTQYF; CDR3 DNA: TGTGCCAGCAGTGACGGGACTAGCGGCACAGATACGCAGTATTTT
clone size: .; D gene: .; J gene: TRBJ1-2; V gene: TRBV19; CDR3 protein: CATLPMTGLLYGYTF; CDR3 DNA: TGTGCCACCCTCCCCATGACAGGCCTCCTCTATGGCTACACCTTC
clone size: once; D gene: TRBD1; J gene: TRBJ1-2; V gene: TRBV18; CDR3 protein: CASSAIGTGDNYGYTF; CDR3 DNA: TGTGCCAGCTCGGCTATCGGGACAGGGGATAACTATGGCTACACCTTC
clone size: .; D gene: .; J gene: TRBJ1-4; V gene: TRBV28; CDR3 protein: CASRDTRGEKLFF; CDR3 DNA: TGTGCCAGCAGGGACACCCGAGGTGAAAAACTGTTTTTT
clone size: .; D gene: TRBD1; J gene: TRBJ1-2; V gene: TRBV5-6; CDR3 protein: CASSLARDRGRYGYTF; CDR3 DNA: TGTGCCAGCAGCTTGGCCAGGGACAGGGGAAGGTATGGCTACACCTTC
clone size: .; D gene: .; J gene: TRBJ2-1; V gene: TRBV28; CDR3 protein: CASSFPAGLEQFF; CDR3 DNA: TGTGCCAGCAGTTTTCCTGCAGGGCTTGAGCAGTTCTTC
clone size: .; D gene: .; J gene: TRBJ1-3; V gene: TRBV10-3; CDR3 protein: CAISESTGAGNTIYF; CDR3 DNA: TGTGCCATCAGTGAGTCGACAGGTGCTGGAAACACCATATATTTT
clone size: .; D gene: .; J gene: TRBJ1-5; V gene: TRBV10-2; CDR3 protein: CASSRAARPQHF; CDR3 DNA: TGCGCCAGCTCTCGAGCGGCACGGCCCCAGCATTTT
clone size: .; D gene: .; J gene: TRBJ2-5; V gene: TRBV7-3; CDR3 protein: CASSLDSAREGETQYF; CDR3 DNA: TGTGCCAGCAGCTTAGATAGCGCCCGAGAGGGCGAGACCCAGTACTTC
clone size: .; D gene: TRBD2; J gene: TRBJ2-1; V gene: TRBV5-1; CDR3 protein: CASKAGALAGGPLGNEQFF; CDR3 DNA: TGCGCCAGTAAAGCAGGGGCCCTAGCGGGAGGGCCATTGGGCAATGAGCAGTTCTTC
clone size: once; D gene: .; J gene: TRBJ2-7; V gene: TRBV19; CDR3 protein: CASSPGHGYEQYF; CDR3 DNA: TGTGCCAGTAGTCCGGGACATGGCTACGAGCAGTACTTC
clone size: .; D gene: TRBD2; J gene: TRBJ2-1; V gene: TRBV7-9; CDR3 protein: CASSLGGLAGFNEQFF; CDR3 DNA: TGTGCCAGCAGCTTAGGGGGTCTAGCGGGGTTCAATGAGCAGTTCTTC
clone size: .; D gene: .; J gene: TRBJ2-7; V gene: TRBV18; CDR3 protein: CASSLEFGEQYF; CDR3 DNA: TGTGCCAGCTCACTGGAGTTTGGAGAGCAGTACTTC
clone size: .; D gene: TRBD1; J gene: TRBJ2-1; V gene: TRBV11-3; CDR3 protein: CASSLGQGLGDEQFF; CDR3 DNA: TGTGCCAGCAGCTTAGGACAGGGGCTGGGGGATGAGCAGTTCTTC
clone size: .; D gene: TRBD1; J gene: TRBJ2-7; V gene: TRBV9; CDR3 protein: CASSVRAGGGEQYF; CDR3 DNA: TGTGCCAGCAGCGTAAGGGCAGGGGGCGGCGAGCAGTACTTC
clone size: once; D gene: TRBD1; J gene: TRBJ1-5; V gene: TRBV28; CDR3 protein: CASSFQGQQPQHF; CDR3 DNA: TGTGCCAGCAGTTTCCAGGGACAGCAGCCCCAGCATTTT
clone size: .; D gene: .; J gene: TRBJ2-7; V gene: TRBV6-5; CDR3 protein: CASSLTGGSYEQYF; CDR3 DNA: TGTGCCAGCAGCCTAACCGGGGGCTCCTACGAGCAGTACTTC
clone size: once; D gene: .; J gene: TRBJ2-2; V gene: TRBV5-1; CDR3 protein: CASSLVLLNTGELFF; CDR3 DNA: TGCGCCAGCAGCTTAGTACTACTTAACACCGGGGAGCTGTTTTTT
clone size: .; D gene: .; J gene: TRBJ2-6; V gene: TRBV19; CDR3 protein: CATKPGHHSGANVLTF; CDR3 DNA: TGTGCCACTAAACCTGGACATCACTCTGGGGCCAACGTCCTGACTTTC